This T cell receptor beta chain was documented in a study of cytomegalovirus exposure and HLA in healthy donors. General observations from the study: Under in vitro conditions, a few CMV-associated chains were confirmed as specific for CMV antigens.

Although they were nominally healthy when sampled, donors likely had unrecorded immune exposures. Concerning this clone: Its antigen is not identified.

PCR was performed using 60 Vbeta and 13 Jbeta primers. Data came from immunoSEQ multiplex PCR; TCRdb stores just in-frame clones and leaves some out. The sample consists of under 150,000 clones, roughly 80% of them appearing once. The ends lost 4 bases at V and 1 base at J; junction bases unmatched: 6. The germline CDR1 and CDR2 sequences are PRHDT and FYEKMQ (reference sequence). The CDR3 sequence is 16 residues long. The sequence came from a woman aged 25 to 39 in good health and CMV-seropositive. V usage is TRBV13 and J usage is TRBJ2-3; 9 nucleotides match TRBD1. Sequencing was done on a sample of PBMCs. CDR3 loop: CASSSWDRERTDTQYF. CDR3 coding DNA: TGTGCCAGCAGCTCCTGGGACAGGGAGCGCACAGATACGCAGTATTTT.